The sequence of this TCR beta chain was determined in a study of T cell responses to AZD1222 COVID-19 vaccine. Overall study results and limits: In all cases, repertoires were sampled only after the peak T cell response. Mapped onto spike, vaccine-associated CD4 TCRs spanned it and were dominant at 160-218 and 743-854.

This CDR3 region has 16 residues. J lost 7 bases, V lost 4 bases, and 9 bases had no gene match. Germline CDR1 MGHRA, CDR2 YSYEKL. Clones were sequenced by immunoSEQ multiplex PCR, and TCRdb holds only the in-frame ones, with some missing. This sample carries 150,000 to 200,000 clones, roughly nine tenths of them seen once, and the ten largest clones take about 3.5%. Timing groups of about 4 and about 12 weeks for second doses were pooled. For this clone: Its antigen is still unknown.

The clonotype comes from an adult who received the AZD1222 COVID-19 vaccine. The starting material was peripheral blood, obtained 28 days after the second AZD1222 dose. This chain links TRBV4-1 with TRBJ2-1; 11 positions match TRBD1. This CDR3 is CASSLGAGTGGNEQFF. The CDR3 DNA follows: TGCGCCAGCAGCCTGGGGGCCGGGACAGGGGGAAATGAGCAGTTCTTC.